The rows below give T cell receptor beta chains drawn from one sample of a study of blood T cell repertoires in COVID-19. Measured with immunoSEQ multiplex PCR; TCRdb has only the in-frame clones, and not every one. This table has approximately 390,000 clones, about 87% appearing once. The sequenced sample was PBMCs or T cells enriched from blood (not recorded which). The source is a woman aged 45 to 65 who had recovered from COVID-19. Each CDR3 is given without its conserved first and last residue.

J gene,V gene,CDR3 protein
TRBJ2-1,TRBV4-1,ASSHLPTSGGADEQF
TRBJ1-1,TRBV7-2,ASLSGHFNTEAF
TRBJ1-6,TRBV5-6,ASSPLGGSYNSPLH
TRBJ1-2,TRBV9,ASSVEGPHGYT
TRBJ2-5,TRBV5-5,ASSLSLVAGGLGETQY
TRBJ2-5,TRBV19,ASSRQAQETQY
TRBJ1-2,TRBV7-2,ASSSDFAGGYT
TRBJ2-7,TRBV19,ASTAQQDPYEQY
TRBJ1-5,TRBV12-3/TRBV12-4,ASRTGGSQPQH
TRBJ1-3,TRBV6-5,ASGQGRNTIY
TRBJ2-1,TRBV10-1,ASSESGGGVYNEQF
TRBJ2-2,TRBV19,ASSQGGELTGELF
TRBJ1-5,TRBV6-9,ASSSPGFRVRSRPQH
TRBJ1-1,TRBV7-2,ASSFSLNTEAF
TRBJ1-2,TRBV28,ASSLSPGDYGYT
TRBJ2-2,TRBV18,ASSPRISSTGELF
TRBJ1-2,TRBV28,ASSLSENYGYT
TRBJ2-3,TRBV4-2,ASRSGGGGDTQY
TRBJ2-1,TRBV12-3/TRBV12-4,ASTGGKYNEQF
TRBJ1-3,TRBV6-4,ASSMDSSSGNTIY
TRBJ1-1,TRBV4-1,ASSQESGDRVYPEAF
TRBJ2-7,TRBV29-1,SVEGIAGGYEQY
TRBJ1-2,TRBV5-6,ASSLDVSGTGLSLAGYT
TRBJ2-6,TRBV28,ASSGARSGANVLT
TRBJ2-7,TRBV3-1/TRBV3-2,ASSQDVGRGPYEQY
TRBJ2-3,TRBV5-1,ASSFDSSTDTQY
TRBJ1-3,TRBV3-1/TRBV3-2,ASSHGAWVSSGNTIY
TRBJ1-1,TRBV6-5,ASSHPGGGNTEAF
TRBJ1-4,TRBV6-5,ASSTRQGANEKLF